This T cell receptor beta chain was identified in a study of blood T cell repertoires in COVID-19. Study information: From the United States, Italy and Spain came samples of acute and convalescent COVID-19. In each case, the material was cDNA or gDNA derived from T cells, B-cell-depleted T cells, or PBMCs.

Germline loops: CDR1 GTSNPN, CDR2 SVGIG (reference sequence). V was pared by 4 bases and J by 4 bases, with 11 bases between. The CDR3 is 13 amino acids. Original processing notes: The authors estimated nucleated cell counts from reference gene primer amplification. Produced via immunoSEQ multiplex PCR; TCRdb's table is partial and in-frame only. That table furnishes V, J and clone size, whereas the DNA furnished D and trimming. The sample lists over 400,000 clones, more than 85% occurring once. Two negative PCRs, clearance, or symptom resolution were required of recovered Cohort 3 donors. The receptor was derived from a woman aged 60-75 years who had recovered from COVID-19. The chain joins TRBV30 to TRBJ1-5; D remains ambiguous. The sequenced sample consisted of PBMCs or T cells enriched from blood (not recorded which). CDR3 nucleotide sequence: TGTGCCTGGAATAGTAAAAGAAATCAGCCCCAGCATTTT. It yields the protein CAWNSKRNQPQHF.